Described below is a single T cell receptor (beta chain) sequence and its context. The CDR3 ends on some other residue instead of the conserved phenylalanine or tryptophan, so this is likely a read error. No DNA is shown, since the ends of the CDR3 on it are uncertain; the CDR3 is the one TCRdb lists. The data were obtained in a study of glioma-infiltrating T cells after dendritic cell vaccination. Profiling relied on immunoSEQ multiplex PCR, and the TCRdb table lists in-frame clones only, not all of them. The data contain 100,000 or so clones, around 90% of them singletons. Time point here: after dendritic cell vaccination, including at tumor progression/relapse. The CDR3 is 10 amino acids in total, end residues counted. Germline V gene data show CDR1 as MRHNA and CDR2 as SNTAGT.

Sequencing was performed on blood, taken after dendritic cell vaccination. The TCR originated in a human donor with glioblastoma. The chain uses TRBV6-4 and TRBJ2-7; no DNA check was done on the table's D call, TRBD2. CDR3 sequence reads: CASSPSGGNL.